This T cell receptor (beta chain) is drawn from a study of CD8+ T cells in alopecia areata. Study background: Among treated patients, oral tofacitinib was administered at 5 to 10 mg twice daily.

Points from the study as a whole: Clonality in lesional scalp, especially alopecia totalis/universalis, exceeded that of normal scalp.

Extraction and reverse transcription of RNA yielded cDNA as the sequencing template. Measured with immunoSEQ multiplex PCR; TCRdb has only the in-frame clones, and not every one. The data show around 100,000 clones, with less than 50% seen just once and 1% to 1.5% held by the top ten. Remarks on this clone: No antigen is known for it.

V lost 4 bases and J lost 3, with 10 bases in between. The germline gives CDR1 SGHNT, CDR2 YYREEE (reference sequence). This CDR3 contains 13 residues. The receptor was derived from a human donor with alopecia areata. Sequenced sample: CD4+ T cells sorted from blood. V usage is TRBV5-4 and J usage is TRBJ1-2; tentatively, D is TRBD1 (5 bases). This chain's CDR3 is CASSLDSHYGYTF. The CDR3 DNA follows: TGTGCCAGCAGCCTTGACAGCCACTATGGCTACACCTTC.